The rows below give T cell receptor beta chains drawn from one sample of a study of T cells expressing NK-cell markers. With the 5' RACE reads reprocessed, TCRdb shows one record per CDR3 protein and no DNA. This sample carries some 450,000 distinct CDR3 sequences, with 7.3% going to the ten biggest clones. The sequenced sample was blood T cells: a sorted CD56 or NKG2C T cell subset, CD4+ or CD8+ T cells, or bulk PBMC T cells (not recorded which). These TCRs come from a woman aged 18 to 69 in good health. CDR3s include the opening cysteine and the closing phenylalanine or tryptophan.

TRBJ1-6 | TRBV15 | CATSRVRDSPLHF
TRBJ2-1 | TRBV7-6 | CASSSRLSGSSYNEQFF
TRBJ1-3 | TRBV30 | CAWSQDSLSYFSGNTIYF
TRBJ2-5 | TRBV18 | CASSPESGGPFMYQETQYF
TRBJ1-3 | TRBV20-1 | CSASVRGQLSGNTIYF
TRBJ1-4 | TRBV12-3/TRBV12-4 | CASTLRGLQEKLFF
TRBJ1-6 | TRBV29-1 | CSVLLTTPYNSPLHF
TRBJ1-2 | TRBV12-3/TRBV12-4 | CASSPQGGDYGYTF
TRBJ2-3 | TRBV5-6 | CASSPKGWTDTQYF
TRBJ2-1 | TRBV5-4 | CASSLGVLADYNEQFF